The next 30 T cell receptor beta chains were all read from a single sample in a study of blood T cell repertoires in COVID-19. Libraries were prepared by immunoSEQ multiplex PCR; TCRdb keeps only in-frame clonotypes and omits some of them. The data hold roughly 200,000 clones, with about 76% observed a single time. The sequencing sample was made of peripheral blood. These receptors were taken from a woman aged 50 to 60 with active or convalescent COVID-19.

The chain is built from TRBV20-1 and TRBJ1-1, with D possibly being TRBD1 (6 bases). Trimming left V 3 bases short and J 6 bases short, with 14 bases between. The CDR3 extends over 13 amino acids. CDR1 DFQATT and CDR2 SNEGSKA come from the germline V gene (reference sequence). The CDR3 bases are TGCAGTGCTAGTGGGGGGCGGTGGGCTGAAGCTTTCTTT. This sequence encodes CSASGGRWAEAFF.

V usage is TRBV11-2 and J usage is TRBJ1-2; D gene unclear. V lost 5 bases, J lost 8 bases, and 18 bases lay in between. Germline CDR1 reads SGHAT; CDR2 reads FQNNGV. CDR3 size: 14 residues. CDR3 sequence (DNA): TGTGCCAGCAGCCCGACCATCGAGGGCAGGGGCTACACCTTC. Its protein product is CASSPTIEGRGYTF.

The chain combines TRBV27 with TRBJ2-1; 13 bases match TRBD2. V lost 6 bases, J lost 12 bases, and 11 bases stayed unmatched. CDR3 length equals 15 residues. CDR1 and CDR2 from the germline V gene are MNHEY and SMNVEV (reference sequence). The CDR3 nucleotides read TGTGCCAGCAGCCAGGCCGGACTAGCGGGAGCTCGGCAGTTCTTC. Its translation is CASSQAGLAGARQFF.

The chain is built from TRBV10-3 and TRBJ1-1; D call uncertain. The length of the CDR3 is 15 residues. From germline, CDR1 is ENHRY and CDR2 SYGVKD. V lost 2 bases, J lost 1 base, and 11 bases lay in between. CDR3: CAISEREAKNTEAFF. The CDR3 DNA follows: TGTGCCATCAGTGAGAGGGAGGCGAAGAACACTGAAGCTTTCTTT.

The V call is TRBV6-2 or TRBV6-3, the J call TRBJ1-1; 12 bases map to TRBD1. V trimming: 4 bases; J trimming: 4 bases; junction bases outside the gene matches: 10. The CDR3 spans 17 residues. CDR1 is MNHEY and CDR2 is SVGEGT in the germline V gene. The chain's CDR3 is CASSFPGQGALGTEAFF. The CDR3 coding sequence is TGTGCCAGCAGTTTCCCGGGACAGGGGGCGTTGGGCACTGAAGCTTTCTTT.

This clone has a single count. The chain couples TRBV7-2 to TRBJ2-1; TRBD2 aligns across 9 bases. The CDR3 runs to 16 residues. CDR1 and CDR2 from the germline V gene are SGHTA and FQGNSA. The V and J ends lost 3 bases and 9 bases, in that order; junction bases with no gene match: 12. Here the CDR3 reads CASSFTIAGVGGEQFF. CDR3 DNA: TGTGCCAGCAGCTTTACCATAGCGGGAGTTGGGGGTGAGCAGTTCTTC.

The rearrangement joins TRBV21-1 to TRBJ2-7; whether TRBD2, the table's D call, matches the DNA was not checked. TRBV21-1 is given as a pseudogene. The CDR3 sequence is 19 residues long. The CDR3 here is CASSKEAAGEGESSYEQYF. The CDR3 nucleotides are TGTGCCAGCAGCAAAGAAGCAGCGGGAGAGGGGGAAAGCTCCTACGAGCAGTACTTC.

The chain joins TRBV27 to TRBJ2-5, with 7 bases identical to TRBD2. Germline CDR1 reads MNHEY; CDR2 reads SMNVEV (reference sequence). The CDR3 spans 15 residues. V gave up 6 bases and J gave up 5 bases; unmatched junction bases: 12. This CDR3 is CASSPLGREWETQYF. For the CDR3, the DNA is TGTGCCAGCAGCCCTCTAGGGCGGGAGTGGGAGACCCAGTACTTC.

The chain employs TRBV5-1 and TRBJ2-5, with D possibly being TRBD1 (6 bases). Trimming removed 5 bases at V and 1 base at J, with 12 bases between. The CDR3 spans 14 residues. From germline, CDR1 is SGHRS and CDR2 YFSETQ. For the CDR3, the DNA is TGCGCCAGCAGTCCACAGGGTTCCCAAGAGACCCAGTACTTC. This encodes CASSPQGSQETQYF. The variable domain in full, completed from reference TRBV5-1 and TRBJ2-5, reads KAGVTQTPRYLIKTRGQQVTLSCSPISGHRSVSWYQQTPGQGLQFLFEYFSETQRNKGNFPGRFSGRQFSNSRSEMNVSTLELGDSALYLCASSPQGSQETQYFGPGTRLLVL.

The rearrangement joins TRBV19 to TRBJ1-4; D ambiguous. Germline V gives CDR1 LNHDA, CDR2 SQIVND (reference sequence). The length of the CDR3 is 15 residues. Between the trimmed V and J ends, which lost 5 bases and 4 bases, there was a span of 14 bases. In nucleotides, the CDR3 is TGTGCCAGTAGTGACCGACGGAGGATTAATGAAAAACTGTTTTTT. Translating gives CASSDRRRINEKLFF.

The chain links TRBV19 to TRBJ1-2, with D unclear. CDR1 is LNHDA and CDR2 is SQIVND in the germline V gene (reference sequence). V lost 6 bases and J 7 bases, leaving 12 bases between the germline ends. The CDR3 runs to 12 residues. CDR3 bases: TGTGCCAGTAGGTCTACTAACCGTGGCTACACCTTC. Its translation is CASRSTNRGYTF.

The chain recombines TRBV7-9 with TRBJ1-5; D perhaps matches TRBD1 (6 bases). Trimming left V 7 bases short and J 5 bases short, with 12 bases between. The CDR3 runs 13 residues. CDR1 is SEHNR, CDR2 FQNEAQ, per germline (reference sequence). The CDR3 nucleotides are TGTGCCAGCACGGGGGCAGGGGATCAGCCCCAGCATTTT. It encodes CASTGAGDQPQHF. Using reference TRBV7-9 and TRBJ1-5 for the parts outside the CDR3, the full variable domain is DTGVSQNPRHKITKRGQNVTFRCDPISEHNRLYWYRQTLGQGPEFLTYFQNEAQLEKSRLLSDRFSAERPKGSFSTLEIQRTEQGDSAMYLCASTGAGDQPQHFGDGTRLSIL.

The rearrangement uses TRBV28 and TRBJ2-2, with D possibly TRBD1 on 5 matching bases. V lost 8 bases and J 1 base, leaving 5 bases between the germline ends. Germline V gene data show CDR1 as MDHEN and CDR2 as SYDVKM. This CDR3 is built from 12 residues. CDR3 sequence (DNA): TGTGCCAGCCAGGGGAACACCGGGGAGCTGTTTTTT. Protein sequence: CASQGNTGELFF. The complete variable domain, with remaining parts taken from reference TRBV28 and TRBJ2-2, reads DVKVTQSSRYLVKRTGEKVFLECVQDMDHENMFWYRQDPGLGLRLIYFSYDVKMKEKGDIPEGYSVSREKKERFSLILESASTNQTSMYLCASQGNTGELFFGEGSRLTVL.

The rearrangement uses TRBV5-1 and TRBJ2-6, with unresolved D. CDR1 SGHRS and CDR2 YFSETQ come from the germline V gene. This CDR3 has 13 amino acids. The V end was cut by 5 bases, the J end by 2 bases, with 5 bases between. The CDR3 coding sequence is TGCGCCAGCAGTGTCACTGGGGCCAACGTCCTGACTTTC. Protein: CASSVTGANVLTF.

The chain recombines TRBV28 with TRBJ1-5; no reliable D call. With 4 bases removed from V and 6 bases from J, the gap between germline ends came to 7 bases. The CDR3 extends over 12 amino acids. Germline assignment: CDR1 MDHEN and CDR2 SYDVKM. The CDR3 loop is CASSSGIQPQHF. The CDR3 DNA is TGTGCCAGCAGTTCCGGGATTCAGCCCCAGCATTTT.

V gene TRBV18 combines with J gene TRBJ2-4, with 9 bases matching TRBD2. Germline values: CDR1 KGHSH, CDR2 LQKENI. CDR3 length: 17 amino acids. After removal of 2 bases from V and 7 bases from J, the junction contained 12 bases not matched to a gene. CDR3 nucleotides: TGTGCCAGCTCACCAAGCCCCGGGACTAGCCCCGCTAACATTCAGTACTTC. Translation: CASSPSPGTSPANIQYF.

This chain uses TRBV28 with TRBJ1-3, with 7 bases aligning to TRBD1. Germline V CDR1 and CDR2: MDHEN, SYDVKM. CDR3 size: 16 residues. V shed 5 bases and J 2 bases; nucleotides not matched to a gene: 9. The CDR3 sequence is CASSTYTGDAGNTIYF. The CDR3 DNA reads TGTGCCAGCAGTACCTATACAGGGGATGCTGGAAACACCATATATTTT.

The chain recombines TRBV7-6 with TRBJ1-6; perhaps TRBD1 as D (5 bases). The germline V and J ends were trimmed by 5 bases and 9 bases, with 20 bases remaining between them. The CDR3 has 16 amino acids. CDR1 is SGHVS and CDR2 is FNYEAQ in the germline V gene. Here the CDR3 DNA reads TGTGCCAGCAGCCTCCGGGGGAGGTCCGAAGGTTCACCCCTCCACTTT. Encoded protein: CASSLRGRSEGSPLHF.

CDR3 DNA: TGTGCCAGCAGCTTAGCAGGACTAGCCGACGAGCAGTACTTC. Protein product: CASSLAGLADEQYF. The rearrangement uses TRBV7-9 and TRBJ2-7, with 8 bases matching TRBD2. The J segment lost 5 bases and the V segment lost 0 bases, leaving 3 bases of the junction unmatched. This CDR3 spans 14 amino acids. Per the germline V gene, CDR1 is SEHNR and CDR2 is FQNEAQ (reference sequence). Full variable domain (rest looked up from reference TRBV7-9 and TRBJ2-7): DTGVSQNPRHKITKRGQNVTFRCDPISEHNRLYWYRQTLGQGPEFLTYFQNEAQLEKSRLLSDRFSAERPKGSFSTLEIQRTEQGDSAMYLCASSLAGLADEQYFGPGTRLTVT.

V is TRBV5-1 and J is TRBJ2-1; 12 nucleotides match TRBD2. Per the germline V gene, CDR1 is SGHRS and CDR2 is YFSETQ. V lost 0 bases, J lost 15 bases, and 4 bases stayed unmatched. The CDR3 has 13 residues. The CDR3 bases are TGCGCCAGCAGCTTGGGGCTAGCGGGGGGGCGGTTCTTC. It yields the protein CASSLGLAGGRFF.

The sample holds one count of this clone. The CDR3 here is CASSKTRMSEQYF. Here the CDR3 DNA reads TGTGCCAGCAGCAAAACTAGAATGAGTGAGCAGTACTTC. The V call is TRBV6-2 or TRBV6-3, the J call TRBJ2-7; tentatively, D is TRBD2 (5 bases). Trimming left V 6 bases short and J 7 bases short, with 16 bases between. Germline V gene data show CDR1 as MNHEY and CDR2 as SVGEGT. This CDR3 comprises 13 residues.

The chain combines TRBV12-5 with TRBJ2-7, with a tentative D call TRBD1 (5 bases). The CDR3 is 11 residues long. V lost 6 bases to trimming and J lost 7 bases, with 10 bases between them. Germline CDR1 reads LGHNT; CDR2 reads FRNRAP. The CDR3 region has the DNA TGTGCTAGTGGAAGGGCAGGGGAGCAGTACTTC. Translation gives CASGRAGEQYF.

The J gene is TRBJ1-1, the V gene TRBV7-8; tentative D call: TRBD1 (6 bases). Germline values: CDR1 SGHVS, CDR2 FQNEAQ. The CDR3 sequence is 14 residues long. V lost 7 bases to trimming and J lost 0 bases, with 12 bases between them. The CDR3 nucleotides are TGTGCCAGCACGATAGGGGGATTGAACACTGAAGCTTTCTTT. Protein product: CASTIGGLNTEAFF.

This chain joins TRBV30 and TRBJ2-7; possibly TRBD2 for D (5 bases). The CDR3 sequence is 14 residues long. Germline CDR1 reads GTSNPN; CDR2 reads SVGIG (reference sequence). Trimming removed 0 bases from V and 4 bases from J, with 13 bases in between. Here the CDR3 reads CAWSVLIRRYEQYF. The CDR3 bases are TGTGCCTGGAGTGTACTTATTCGGAGGTACGAGCAGTACTTC.

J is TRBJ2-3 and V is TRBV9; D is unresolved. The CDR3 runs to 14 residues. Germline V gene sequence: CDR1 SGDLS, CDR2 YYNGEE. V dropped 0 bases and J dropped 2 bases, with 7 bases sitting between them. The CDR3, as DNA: TGTGCCAGCAGCGTAGCTATCGACACAGATACGCAGTATTTT. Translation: CASSVAIDTDTQYF.

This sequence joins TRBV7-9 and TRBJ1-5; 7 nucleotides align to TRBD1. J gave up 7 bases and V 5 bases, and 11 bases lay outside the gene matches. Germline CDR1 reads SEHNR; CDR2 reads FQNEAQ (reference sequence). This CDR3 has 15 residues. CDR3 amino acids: CASSPTGTENQPQHF. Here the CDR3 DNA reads TGTGCCAGCAGCCCCACGGGGACAGAAAACCAGCCCCAGCATTTT.

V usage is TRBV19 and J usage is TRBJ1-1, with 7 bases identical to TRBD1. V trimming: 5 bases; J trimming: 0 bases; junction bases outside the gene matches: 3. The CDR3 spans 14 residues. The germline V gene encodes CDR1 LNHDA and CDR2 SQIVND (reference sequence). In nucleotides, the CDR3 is TGTGCCAGTAGTCTCGGGACAGTGAACACTGAAGCTTTCTTT. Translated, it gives CASSLGTVNTEAFF. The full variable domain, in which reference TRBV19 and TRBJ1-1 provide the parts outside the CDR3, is DGGITQSPKYLFRKEGQNVTLSCEQNLNHDAMYWYRQDPGQGLRLIYYSQIVNDFQKGDIAEGYSVSREKKESFPLTVTSAQKNPTAFYLCASSLGTVNTEAFFGQGTRLTVV.

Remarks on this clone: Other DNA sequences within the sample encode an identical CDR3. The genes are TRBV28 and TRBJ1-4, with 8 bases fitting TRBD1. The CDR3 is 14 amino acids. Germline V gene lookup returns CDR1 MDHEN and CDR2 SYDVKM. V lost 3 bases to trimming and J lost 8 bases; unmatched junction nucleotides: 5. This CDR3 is CASSFRQGREKLFF. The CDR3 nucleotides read TGTGCCAGCAGTTTTCGACAGGGGCGGGAAAAACTGTTTTTT.

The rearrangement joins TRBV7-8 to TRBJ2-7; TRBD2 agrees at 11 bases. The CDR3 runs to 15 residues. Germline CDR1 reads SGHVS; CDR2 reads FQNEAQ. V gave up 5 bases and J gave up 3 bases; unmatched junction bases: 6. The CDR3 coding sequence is TGTGCCAGCAGCACCTATACTAGCGGGAGCTACGAGCAGTACTTC. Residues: CASSTYTSGSYEQYF.

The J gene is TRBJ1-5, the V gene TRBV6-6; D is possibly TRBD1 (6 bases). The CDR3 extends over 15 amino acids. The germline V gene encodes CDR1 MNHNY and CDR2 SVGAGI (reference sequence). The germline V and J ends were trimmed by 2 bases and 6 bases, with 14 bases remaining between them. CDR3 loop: CASSYREGEGQPQHF. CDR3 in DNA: TGTGCCAGCAGTTACAGGGAGGGGGAGGGTCAGCCCCAGCATTTT.